The clone carrying this T cell receptor (beta chain) was seen more than once but under ten times. CDR1 SGHAT and CDR2 FQNNGV come from the germline V gene. The CDR3 length is 16 residues. V trimming: 0 bases; J trimming: 2 bases; junction bases outside the gene matches: 6. This sample is part of a study of blood T cell repertoires in COVID-19. Study-level background: Sites across the United States, Italy and Spain contributed samples from acute and convalescent COVID-19.

Authors' data handling: Estimation of nucleated cell counts relied on the amplification of reference gene primers. Using immunoSEQ multiplex PCR, the repertoire was profiled, and TCRdb retains in-frame clones only, with some absent. The V and J calls and clone size come from that table; D and trimming were worked out from the DNA. Altogether 35,000 to 45,000 clones are present, around 76% being singletons, with the ten largest covering 7.5% to 10%. The sequence derives from a man between 65 and 85 years old with active or convalescent COVID-19. The chain carries TRBV11-2 and TRBJ2-7; 8 bases map to TRBD1. Sequencing input: peripheral blood. CDR3 loop: CASSLEETGAAYEQYF. CDR3 coding DNA: TGTGCCAGCAGCTTAGAGGAGACAGGGGCAGCCTACGAGCAGTACTTC.